The subject of this entry is one T cell receptor beta chain. The antigen is not known. The CDR3 extends over 11 amino acids. Germline V gives CDR1 MNHNS, CDR2 SASEGT. The V gene end was trimmed by 8 bases and the J gene end by 14 bases; junction bases not matched to a gene: 10. The sample belongs to a study of cytomegalovirus exposure and HLA in healthy donors. The protocol was immunoSEQ multiplex PCR, while the TCRdb copy is restricted to in-frame clones and leaves out a portion. The table has about 260,000 clones, about 90% seen once. The donors were part of the validation cohort, which consisted of roughly 110 subjects and was separate from the first cohort of 666 subjects. Whole-study results and caveats: In vitro experiments confirmed that three CMV-associated chains were specific for CMV antigens. Cytomegalovirus association was listed for 164 TCR beta chains. A later analysis found first-cohort TCR clusters tended to co-occur in the 100 to 150 validation repertoires.

The rearrangement joins TRBV6-1 to TRBJ2-3; TRBD1 agrees at 7 bases. Sequenced: PBMCs. The receptor's source is a woman under 40 in good health and CMV-seronegative. CDR3 protein: CASEGQARSYF. The DNA for the CDR3 is TGTGCCAGCGAAGGACAGGCCCGGTCGTATTTT.